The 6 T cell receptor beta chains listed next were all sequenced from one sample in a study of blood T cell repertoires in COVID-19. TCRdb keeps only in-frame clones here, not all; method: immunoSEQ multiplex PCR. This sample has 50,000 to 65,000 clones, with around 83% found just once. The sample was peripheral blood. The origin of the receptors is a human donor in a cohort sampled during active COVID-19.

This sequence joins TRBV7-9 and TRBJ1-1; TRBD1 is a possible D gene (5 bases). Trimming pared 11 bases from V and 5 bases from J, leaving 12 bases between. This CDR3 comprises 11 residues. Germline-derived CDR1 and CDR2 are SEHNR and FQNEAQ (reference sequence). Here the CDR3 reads CAAGGGTEAFF. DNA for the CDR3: TGTGCCGCCGGGGGAGGGACTGAAGCTTTCTTT.

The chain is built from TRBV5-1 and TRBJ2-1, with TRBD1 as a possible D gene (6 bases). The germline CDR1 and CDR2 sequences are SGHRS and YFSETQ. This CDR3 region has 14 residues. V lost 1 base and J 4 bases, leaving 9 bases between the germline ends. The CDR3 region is CASSLMDSYNEQFF. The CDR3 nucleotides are TGCGCCAGCAGCTTGATGGACAGTTACAATGAGCAGTTCTTC.

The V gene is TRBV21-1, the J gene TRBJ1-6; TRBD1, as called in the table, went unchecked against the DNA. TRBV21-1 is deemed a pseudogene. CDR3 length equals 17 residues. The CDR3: CASSIYPGQGGNSPLHF. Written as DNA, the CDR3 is TGTGCCAGCAGCATCTATCCGGGACAGGGAGGTAATTCACCCCTCCACTTT.

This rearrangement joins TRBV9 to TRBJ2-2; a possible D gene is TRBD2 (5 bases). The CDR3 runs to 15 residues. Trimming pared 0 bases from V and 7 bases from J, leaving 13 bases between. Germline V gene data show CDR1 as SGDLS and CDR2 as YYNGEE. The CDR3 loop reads CASSVAGSSGGELFF. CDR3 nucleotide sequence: TGTGCCAGCAGCGTAGCTGGGAGTTCGGGCGGGGAGCTGTTTTTT.

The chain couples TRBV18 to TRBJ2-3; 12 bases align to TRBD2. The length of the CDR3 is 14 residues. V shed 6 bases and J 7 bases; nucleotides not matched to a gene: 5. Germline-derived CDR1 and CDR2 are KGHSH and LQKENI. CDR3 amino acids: CASSPTSGSHTQYF. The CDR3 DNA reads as TGTGCCAGCTCCCCGACTAGCGGGAGTCATACGCAGTATTTT.

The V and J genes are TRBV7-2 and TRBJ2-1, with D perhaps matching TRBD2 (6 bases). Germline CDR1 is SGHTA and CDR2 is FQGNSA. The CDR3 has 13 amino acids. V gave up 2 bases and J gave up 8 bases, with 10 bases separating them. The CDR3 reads CASSLRGGDEQFF. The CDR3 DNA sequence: TGTGCCAGCAGCTTACGAGGAGGGGATGAGCAGTTCTTC.